This entry is about one T cell receptor (beta chain). The antigen is undetermined. Here immunoSEQ multiplex PCR was the method, and the copy in TCRdb shows in-frame clones only, minus some. The sample includes just over 3,500 clones, around three quarters of them seen just once. This entry comes from a study of neoadjuvant nivolumab and ipilimumab in lung cancer. Findings and caveats of the study: Only a single major-pathologic-response sample was available for clonality analysis. From pretherapy to surgery, tumor richness and clonality rose with dual therapy.

Germline trimming cut 4 bases from V and 7 bases from J; bases unmatched to any gene: 10. This CDR3 is 15 amino acids long. Germline CDR1 is MNHNY and CDR2 is SVGAGI (reference sequence). The origin of this receptor is an adult with non-small cell lung cancer. This chain connects TRBV6-6 to TRBJ2-1, with TRBD2 identical over 7 bases. Sequencing was performed on peripheral blood, taken after neoadjuvant nivolumab, alone or with ipilimumab, at or shortly before surgery. The CDR3 region has the DNA TGTGCCAGCAGTTCCCAGCGGGATGGCCAAAATGAGCAGTTCTTC. As protein: CASSSQRDGQNEQFF.